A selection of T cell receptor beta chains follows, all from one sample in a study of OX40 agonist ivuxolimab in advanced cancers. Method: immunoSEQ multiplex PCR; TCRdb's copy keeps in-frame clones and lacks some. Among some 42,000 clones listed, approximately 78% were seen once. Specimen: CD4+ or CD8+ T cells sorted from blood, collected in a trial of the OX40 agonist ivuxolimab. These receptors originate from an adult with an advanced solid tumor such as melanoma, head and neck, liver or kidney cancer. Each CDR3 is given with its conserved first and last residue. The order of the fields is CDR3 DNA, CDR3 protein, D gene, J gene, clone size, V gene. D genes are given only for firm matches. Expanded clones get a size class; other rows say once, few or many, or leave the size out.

CDR3 DNA: TGTGCCAGCAGCATCCCTCTCGGGGGCTCAAGCTATGGCTACACCTTC
CDR3 protein: CASSIPLGGSSYGYTF
D gene: .
J gene: TRBJ1-2
clone size: .
V gene: TRBV7-2

CDR3 DNA: TGTGCCAGCAGCTTAACAGGGGGCGCGAACGAGCAGTACTTC
CDR3 protein: CASSLTGGANEQYF
D gene: TRBD1
J gene: TRBJ2-7
clone size: .
V gene: TRBV5-4

CDR3 DNA: TGTGCCAGCAGCTTAGATGGACAGGGGGACTATGGCTACACCTTC
CDR3 protein: CASSLDGQGDYGYTF
D gene: TRBD1
J gene: TRBJ1-2
clone size: .
V gene: TRBV7-2

CDR3 DNA: TGCGCCAGCAGCCAAGACCGGACAGGTTCCATATATGAAGCTTTCTTT
CDR3 protein: CASSQDRTGSIYEAFF
D gene: TRBD1
J gene: TRBJ1-1
clone size: few
V gene: TRBV4-1

CDR3 DNA: TGCGCCAGCAGCTTATCAGGACAGGGGGCGCGAGGCTACACCTTC
CDR3 protein: CASSLSGQGARGYTF
D gene: TRBD1
J gene: TRBJ1-2
clone size: once
V gene: TRBV5-1

CDR3 DNA: TGTGCCAGCAGTAACAACCAGGGGTCTGAAGCTTTCTTT
CDR3 protein: CASSNNQGSEAFF
D gene: .
J gene: TRBJ1-1
clone size: .
V gene: TRBV6-6

CDR3 DNA: TGTGCCAGCAGTCAGACGTCAGATACGCAGTATTTT
CDR3 protein: CASSQTSDTQYF
D gene: .
J gene: TRBJ2-3
clone size: .
V gene: TRBV6-6

CDR3 DNA: TGCAGCGCGTTACTAGCGGAATCCTTTTACACTCAAGAGACCCAGTACTTC
CDR3 protein: CSALLAESFYTQETQYF
D gene: TRBD2
J gene: TRBJ2-5
clone size: .
V gene: TRBV29-1

CDR3 DNA: TGTGCCAGCAGCGTAACGGGACAGCGGAACGAGCAGTACTTC
CDR3 protein: CASSVTGQRNEQYF
D gene: TRBD1
J gene: TRBJ2-7
clone size: .
V gene: TRBV5-4

CDR3 DNA: TGTGCCATTACAGCCACCTACAATGAGCAGTTCTTC
CDR3 protein: CAITATYNEQFF
D gene: .
J gene: TRBJ2-1
clone size: .
V gene: TRBV2

CDR3 DNA: TGTGCCAGCAGCTTGGAAGACGTACTCGAGCAGTACTTC
CDR3 protein: CASSLEDVLEQYF
D gene: .
J gene: TRBJ2-7
clone size: .
V gene: TRBV5-4

CDR3 DNA: TGTGCCAGCAGCAGTAACAGGGAAGGAAACACCATATATTTT
CDR3 protein: CASSSNREGNTIYF
D gene: .
J gene: TRBJ1-3
clone size: .
V gene: TRBV5-6

CDR3 DNA: TGTGCCAGCAGCGACACCATAACTAGCGGCACCGGGGAGCTGTTTTTT
CDR3 protein: CASSDTITSGTGELFF
D gene: TRBD2
J gene: TRBJ2-2
clone size: .
V gene: TRBV5-8

CDR3 DNA: TGTGCCAGCAGCCCAACAGGGGGCGAATGGAACACTGAAGCTTTCTTT
CDR3 protein: CASSPTGGEWNTEAFF
D gene: TRBD1
J gene: TRBJ1-1
clone size: once
V gene: TRBV9

CDR3 DNA: TGTGCCAGCAGCTTAGAACTTATCACCGGGGAGCTGTTTTTT
CDR3 protein: CASSLELITGELFF
D gene: .
J gene: TRBJ2-2
clone size: few
V gene: TRBV11-2

CDR3 DNA: TGTGCCCTTAACTCCGGGACGGCTAATGAAAAACTGTTTTTT
CDR3 protein: CALNSGTANEKLFF
D gene: .
J gene: TRBJ1-4
clone size: .
V gene: TRBV7-9

CDR3 DNA: TGTGCCAGCAGCCCCCTAGCGGGAGGGCCTCTCTCCTACAATGAGCAGTTCTTC
CDR3 protein: CASSPLAGGPLSYNEQFF
D gene: TRBD2
J gene: TRBJ2-1
clone size: .
V gene: TRBV9

CDR3 DNA: TGCAGCGTTGCCCACATCGGGTACGAGCAGTACTTC
CDR3 protein: CSVAHIGYEQYF
D gene: .
J gene: TRBJ2-7
clone size: .
V gene: TRBV29-1

CDR3 DNA: TGTGCCAGCAGTTATTGGTCAAGTGACTCCACCGGGGAGCTGTTTTTT
CDR3 protein: CASSYWSSDSTGELFF
D gene: .
J gene: TRBJ2-2
clone size: .
V gene: TRBV6-5

CDR3 DNA: TGTGCCAGCAAGAGGGGTCCTATGAACACTGAAGCTTTCTTT
CDR3 protein: CASKRGPMNTEAFF
D gene: .
J gene: TRBJ1-1
clone size: .
V gene: TRBV9

CDR3 DNA: TGTGCCAGCAGCTTTGGGTCCGGGGGCTCCGAAAAACTGTTTTTT
CDR3 protein: CASSFGSGGSEKLFF
D gene: .
J gene: TRBJ1-4
clone size: .
V gene: TRBV5-6

CDR3 DNA: TGTGCCAGCTTCGACCGCCTGGTGTACAATGAGCAGTTCTTC
CDR3 protein: CASFDRLVYNEQFF
D gene: .
J gene: TRBJ2-1
clone size: .
V gene: TRBV5-6

CDR3 DNA: TGTGCCAGCAGCCAAGATAGAGGGTACGAGCAGTACTTC
CDR3 protein: CASSQDRGYEQYF
D gene: .
J gene: TRBJ2-7
clone size: .
V gene: TRBV4-2

CDR3 DNA: TGCGCCCCGGGGGTTCGAGGTGGCACTGAAGCTTTCTTT
CDR3 protein: CAPGVRGGTEAFF
D gene: .
J gene: TRBJ1-1
clone size: few
V gene: TRBV23-1

CDR3 DNA: TGTGCCAGCAGCCCCTCTGGTAGCGGCCTCTACGAGCAGTACTTC
CDR3 protein: CASSPSGSGLYEQYF
D gene: .
J gene: TRBJ2-7
clone size: .
V gene: TRBV6-5

CDR3 DNA: TGTGCCAGCAGCGTGACTAGCGGCTACGAGCAGTACTTC
CDR3 protein: CASSVTSGYEQYF
D gene: TRBD2
J gene: TRBJ2-7
clone size: .
V gene: TRBV7-9

CDR3 DNA: TGCAGCGTTGAAACCAGGGGGCAAGGTGAAGCTTTCTTT
CDR3 protein: CSVETRGQGEAFF
D gene: TRBD1
J gene: TRBJ1-1
clone size: .
V gene: TRBV29-1

CDR3 DNA: TGTGCCAGCAGCTTGACGGCCGGGAACTATGGCTACACCTTC
CDR3 protein: CASSLTAGNYGYTF
D gene: .
J gene: TRBJ1-2
clone size: .
V gene: TRBV11-2

CDR3 DNA: TGTGCCAGTAGCTTGCAGGTCTTCACAGATACGCAGTATTTT
CDR3 protein: CASSLQVFTDTQYF
D gene: .
J gene: TRBJ2-3
clone size: .
V gene: TRBV19

CDR3 DNA: TGTGCCAGCAGGGGGACTCTCTTAGGGGAGCTGTTTTTT
CDR3 protein: CASRGTLLGELFF
D gene: .
J gene: TRBJ2-2
clone size: once
V gene: TRBV2

CDR3 DNA: TGTGCCAGCAGCCTAGGACGGGATACGCAGTATTTT
CDR3 protein: CASSLGRDTQYF
D gene: .
J gene: TRBJ2-3
clone size: .
V gene: TRBV11-2

CDR3 DNA: TGCAGCGTCTTTAAAGTAGACTCTGGAAACACCATATATTTT
CDR3 protein: CSVFKVDSGNTIYF
D gene: .
J gene: TRBJ1-3
clone size: .
V gene: TRBV29-1

CDR3 DNA: TGTGCCAGCAGCCCCGGGACACTCGGGGAGCTGTTTTTT
CDR3 protein: CASSPGTLGELFF
D gene: .
J gene: TRBJ2-2
clone size: .
V gene: TRBV7-7

CDR3 DNA: TGTGCCAGCAGCTTAGCGCGACTAGCGGGAGACCGAGTGGAGACCCAGTACTTC
CDR3 protein: CASSLARLAGDRVETQYF
D gene: TRBD2
J gene: TRBJ2-5
clone size: .
V gene: TRBV7-9

CDR3 DNA: TGTGCCAGCAGTTACGCCAGGGGGCTTGAAGCTTTCTTT
CDR3 protein: CASSYARGLEAFF
D gene: TRBD1
J gene: TRBJ1-1
clone size: .
V gene: TRBV6-5